Described below is a single T cell receptor (beta chain) sequence and its context. This record comes from a study of blood T cells in healthy people across ages. The overall study: Template switching recovered approximately one barcoded beta molecule for every two T cells.

Each sample yielded at least 6 micrograms of PBMC total RNA. Sample-barcoded 5' priming and a J-beta primer mix drove a second PCR of 7 to 11 cycles. Every molecule of cDNA carried a tag from a template-switch adaptor with 12 random nucleotides. TCRdb reprocessed the 5' RACE reads with MiXCR, giving one entry per CDR3 protein. The sample has about 1.4 million distinct CDR3 sequences; 59% are singletons. The CDR3 is 15 residues long. Germline CDR1 is SQVTM and CDR2 is ANQGSEA. The V segment lost 7 bases and the J segment 6 bases; nucleotides outside the gene matches: 12. What was sequenced was blood. The J gene is TRBJ1-1, the V gene TRBV29-1; 12 bases agree with TRBD1. This TCR derives from a man aged 18 to 30 in good health. Here the CDR3 DNA reads TGCAGCGCCCACCGGGACAGGGGGCCCGGGGCTGAAGCTTTCTTT. Its translation is CSAHRDRGPGAEAFF. Together with reference TRBV29-1 and TRBJ1-1, the CDR3 gives the full variable domain: SAVISQKPSRDICQRGTSLTIQCQVDSQVTMMFWYRQQPGQSLTLIATANQGSEATYESGFVIDKFPISRPNLTFSTLTVSNMSPEDSSIYLCSAHRDRGPGAEAFFGQGTRLTVV.